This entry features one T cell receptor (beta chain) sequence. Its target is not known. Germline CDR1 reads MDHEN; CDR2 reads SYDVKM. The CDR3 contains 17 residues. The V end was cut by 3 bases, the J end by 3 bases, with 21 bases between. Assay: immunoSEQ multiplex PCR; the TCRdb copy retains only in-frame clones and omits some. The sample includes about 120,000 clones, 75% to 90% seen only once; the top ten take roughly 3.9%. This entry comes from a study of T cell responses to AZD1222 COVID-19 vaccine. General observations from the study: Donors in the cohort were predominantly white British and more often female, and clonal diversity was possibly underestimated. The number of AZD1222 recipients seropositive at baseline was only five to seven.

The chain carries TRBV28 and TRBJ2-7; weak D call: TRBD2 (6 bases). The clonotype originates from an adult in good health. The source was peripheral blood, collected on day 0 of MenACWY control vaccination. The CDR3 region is CASSFDWLEGRNYEQYF. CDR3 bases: TGTGCCAGCAGTTTCGATTGGTTGGAGGGACGGAACTACGAGCAGTACTTC.